The clone carrying this TCR beta chain was seen a few times. Its antigen remains unidentified. The time point here: healthy volunteer bleed at 2 weeks. Whole blood, unfractionated, served as the material for total RNA extraction. The data originate from a study of human T cells and chemical hapten exposure. Looking at the study overall: Per-sample TCR yield variability stemmed mainly from small pooled library volume differences. General study findings and limits: TCRs whose frequency exceeded 1 in 1000 remained the same following DPC sensitization.

The CDR3 length is 15 residues. The J segment lost 6 bases and the V segment lost 6 bases, leaving 9 bases of the junction unmatched. Germline V CDR1 and CDR2: DFQATT, SNEGSKA (reference sequence). Within the library, unique molecular identifiers were attached to each individual cDNA molecule. Authors' data handling: Across samples, TCR counts had a median of around 100,000 and ranged from about 23,224 to 700,000. TCRdb re-analysed the RACE reads in MiXCR, keeping a single row per CDR3 protein. For this entry, the V and J calls and clone size follow TCRdb and not the study's own pipeline. The sample carries about 130,000 distinct CDR3 sequences, approximately 9.5% recorded once.

Sequenced material: whole blood. This receptor was identified in a male donor in good health. Some clones in this sample may be carry-over from other donors' samples. The rearrangement links TRBV20-1 to TRBJ2-1, with 12 bases fitting TRBD2. The CDR3, as DNA: TGCAGTGCGGGAGAACTAGCGGGAGGTCGCAATGAGCAGTTCTTC. It is translated as CSAGELAGGRNEQFF.